The present T cell receptor beta chain was sequenced within a study of tumor-infiltrating lymphocytes in oesophageal squamous cell carcinoma. MiXCR, run by TCRdb on the PCR reads, gives a single entry per CDR3 protein. In the table there are thousands of distinct CDR3 sequences, roughly two thirds of which are singletons. The trim removed 3 bases at V and 5 bases at J, leaving 17 bases unmatched. Germline-derived CDR1 and CDR2 are SGHTA and FQGNSA. The CDR3 has 18 amino acids. Sequencing input: esophageal tumor tissue. The chain employs TRBV7-2 and TRBJ2-5, with 8 bases identical to TRBD2. This sequence originates from a female donor with esophageal squamous cell carcinoma. CDR3 in amino acids: CASSFGGGAGVGWETQYF. The CDR3 region has the DNA TGTGCCAGCAGCTTTGGGGGTGGAGCGGGAGTGGGCTGGGAGACCCAGTACTTC.